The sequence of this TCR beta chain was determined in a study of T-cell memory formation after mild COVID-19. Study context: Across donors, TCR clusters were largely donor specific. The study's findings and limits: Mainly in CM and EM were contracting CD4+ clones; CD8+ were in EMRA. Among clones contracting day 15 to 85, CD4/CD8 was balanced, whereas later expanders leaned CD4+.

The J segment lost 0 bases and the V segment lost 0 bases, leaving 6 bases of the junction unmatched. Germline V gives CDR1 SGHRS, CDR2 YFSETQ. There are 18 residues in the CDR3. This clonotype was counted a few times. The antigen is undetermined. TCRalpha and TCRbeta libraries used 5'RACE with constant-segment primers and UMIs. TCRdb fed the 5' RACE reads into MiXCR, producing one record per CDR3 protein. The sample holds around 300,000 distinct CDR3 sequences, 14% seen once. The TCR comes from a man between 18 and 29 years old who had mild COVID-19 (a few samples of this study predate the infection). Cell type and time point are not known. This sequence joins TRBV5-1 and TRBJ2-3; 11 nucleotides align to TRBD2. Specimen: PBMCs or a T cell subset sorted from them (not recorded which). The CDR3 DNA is TGCGCCAGCAGCTTGGGGACTAGCGGGCCTACAAGCACAGATACGCAGTATTTT. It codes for CASSLGTSGPTSTDTQYF.